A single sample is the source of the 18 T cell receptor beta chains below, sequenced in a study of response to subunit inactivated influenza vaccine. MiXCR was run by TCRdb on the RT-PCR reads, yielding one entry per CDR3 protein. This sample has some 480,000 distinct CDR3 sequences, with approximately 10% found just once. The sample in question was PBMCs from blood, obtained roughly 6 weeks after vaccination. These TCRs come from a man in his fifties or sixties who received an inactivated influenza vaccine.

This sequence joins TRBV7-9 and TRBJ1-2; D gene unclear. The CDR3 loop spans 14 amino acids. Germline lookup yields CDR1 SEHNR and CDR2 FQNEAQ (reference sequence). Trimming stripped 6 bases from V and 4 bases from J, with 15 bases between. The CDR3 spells CASSPTDPGYGYTF. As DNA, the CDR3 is TGTGCCAGCAGTCCGACGGACCCCGGCTATGGCTACACCTTC.

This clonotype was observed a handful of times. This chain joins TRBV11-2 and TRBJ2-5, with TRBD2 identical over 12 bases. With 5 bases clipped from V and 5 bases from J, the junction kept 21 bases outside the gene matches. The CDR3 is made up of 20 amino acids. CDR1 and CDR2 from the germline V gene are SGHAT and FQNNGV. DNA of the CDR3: TGTGCCAGCAGCCCGGGCCTAGCGGGGGGGGACTTCCGTAATTGGGAGACCCAGTACTTC. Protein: CASSPGLAGGDFRNWETQYF.

The CDR3 DNA sequence: TGTGCCAGCATCAAAAAGGGGGACAGGGGCCTTCTCTCCTACAATGAGCAGTTCTTC. This translates into CASIKKGDRGLLSYNEQFF. The V gene is TRBV11-1, the J gene TRBJ2-1; 10 bases align to TRBD1. The length of the CDR3 is 19 residues. V shed 7 bases and J 0 bases; nucleotides not matched to a gene: 15. The germline CDR1 and CDR2 sequences are SGHAT and FQDESV (reference sequence).

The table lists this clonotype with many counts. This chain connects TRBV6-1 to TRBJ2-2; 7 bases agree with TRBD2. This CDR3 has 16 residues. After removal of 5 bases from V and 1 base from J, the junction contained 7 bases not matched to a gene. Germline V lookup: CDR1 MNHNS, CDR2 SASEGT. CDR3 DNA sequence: TGTGCCAGCAGTCCATGGGGAGGGAAGAACACCGGGGAGCTGTTTTTT. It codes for CASSPWGGKNTGELFF.

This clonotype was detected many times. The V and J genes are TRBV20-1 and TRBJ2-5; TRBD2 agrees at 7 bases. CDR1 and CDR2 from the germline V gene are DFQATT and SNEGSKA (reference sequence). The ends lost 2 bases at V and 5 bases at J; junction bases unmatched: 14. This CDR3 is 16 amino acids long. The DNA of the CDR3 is TGCAGTGCTAGAAATCCACTAGCGCCAGGCCCCGAGACCCAGTACTTC. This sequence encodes CSARNPLAPGPETQYF.

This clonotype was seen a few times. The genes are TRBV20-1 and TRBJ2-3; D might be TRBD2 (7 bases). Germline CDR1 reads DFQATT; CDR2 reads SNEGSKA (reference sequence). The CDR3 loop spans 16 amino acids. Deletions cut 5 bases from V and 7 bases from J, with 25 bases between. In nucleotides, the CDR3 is TGCAGTGCTCCCCACGTAGGGGGGGGGGCCTGGTATACGCAGTATTTT. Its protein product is CSAPHVGGGAWYTQYF.

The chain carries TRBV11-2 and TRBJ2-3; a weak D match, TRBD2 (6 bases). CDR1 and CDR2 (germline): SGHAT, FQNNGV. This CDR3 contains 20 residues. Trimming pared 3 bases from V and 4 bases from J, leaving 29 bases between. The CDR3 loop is CASSFDSGRGPPGESDTQYF. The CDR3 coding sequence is TGTGCCAGCAGCTTTGACTCGGGGCGGGGCCCTCCCGGGGAGTCAGATACGCAGTATTTT.

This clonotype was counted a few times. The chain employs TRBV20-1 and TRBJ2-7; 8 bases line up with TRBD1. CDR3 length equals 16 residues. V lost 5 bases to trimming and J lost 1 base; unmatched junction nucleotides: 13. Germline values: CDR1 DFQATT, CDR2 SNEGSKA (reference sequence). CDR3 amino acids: CSASPPTGAKSYEQYF. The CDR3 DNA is TGCAGTGCTTCCCCCCCGACAGGGGCAAAATCCTACGAGCAGTACTTC.

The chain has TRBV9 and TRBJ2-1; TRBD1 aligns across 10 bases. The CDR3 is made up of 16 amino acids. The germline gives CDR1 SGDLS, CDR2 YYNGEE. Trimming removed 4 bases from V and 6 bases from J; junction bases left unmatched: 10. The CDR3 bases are TGTGCCAGCAGCCCCGCCCCTGGGACAGGGGTCAATGAGCAGTTCTTC. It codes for CASSPAPGTGVNEQFF.

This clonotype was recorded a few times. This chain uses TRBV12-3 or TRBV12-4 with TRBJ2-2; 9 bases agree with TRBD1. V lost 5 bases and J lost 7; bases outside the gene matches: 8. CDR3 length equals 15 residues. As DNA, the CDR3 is TGTGCCAGCAGTCCGAACAGGGGGCATGGCGGGGAGCTGTTTTTT. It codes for CASSPNRGHGGELFF.

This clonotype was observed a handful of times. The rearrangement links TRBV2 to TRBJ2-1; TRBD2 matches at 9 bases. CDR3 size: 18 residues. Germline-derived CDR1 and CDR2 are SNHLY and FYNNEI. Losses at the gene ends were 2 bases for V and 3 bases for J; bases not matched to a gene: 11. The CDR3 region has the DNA TGTGCCAGCAGTGAATTCGGGTCGACTAGCGGATTCTACAATGAGCAGTTCTTC. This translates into CASSEFGSTSGFYNEQFF.

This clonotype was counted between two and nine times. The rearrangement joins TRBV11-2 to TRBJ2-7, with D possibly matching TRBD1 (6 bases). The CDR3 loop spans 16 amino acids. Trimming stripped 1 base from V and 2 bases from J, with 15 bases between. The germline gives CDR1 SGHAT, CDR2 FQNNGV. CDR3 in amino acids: CASSLAVLGGTYEQYF. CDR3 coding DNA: TGTGCCAGCAGCTTAGCAGTATTAGGGGGAACCTACGAGCAGTACTTC.

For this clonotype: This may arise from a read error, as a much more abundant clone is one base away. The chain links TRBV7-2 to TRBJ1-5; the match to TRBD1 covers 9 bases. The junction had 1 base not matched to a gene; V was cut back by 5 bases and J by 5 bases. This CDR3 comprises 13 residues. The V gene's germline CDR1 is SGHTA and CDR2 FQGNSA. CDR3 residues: CASSGTGHQPQHF. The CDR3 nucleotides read TGTGCCAGCAGCGGGACAGGGCATCAGCCCCAGCATTTT.

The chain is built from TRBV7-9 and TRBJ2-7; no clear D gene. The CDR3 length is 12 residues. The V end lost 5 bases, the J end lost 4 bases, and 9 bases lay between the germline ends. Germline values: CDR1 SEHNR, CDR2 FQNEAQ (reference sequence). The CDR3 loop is CASSASLYEQYF. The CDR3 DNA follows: TGTGCCAGCAGCGCCTCACTGTACGAGCAGTACTTC.

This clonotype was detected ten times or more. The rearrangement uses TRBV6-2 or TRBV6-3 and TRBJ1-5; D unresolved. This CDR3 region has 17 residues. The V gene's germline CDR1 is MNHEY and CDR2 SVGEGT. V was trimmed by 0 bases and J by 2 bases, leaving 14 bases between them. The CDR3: CASSYSFQGQGNQPQHF. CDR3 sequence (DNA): TGTGCCAGCAGTTACTCTTTTCAAGGGCAGGGCAATCAGCCCCAGCATTTT.

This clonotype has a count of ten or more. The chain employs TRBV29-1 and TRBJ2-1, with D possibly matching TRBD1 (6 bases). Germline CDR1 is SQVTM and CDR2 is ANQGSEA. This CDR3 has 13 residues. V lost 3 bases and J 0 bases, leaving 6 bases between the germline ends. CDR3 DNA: TGCAGCGTTGAGGGACACTCCTACAATGAGCAGTTCTTC. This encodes CSVEGHSYNEQFF.

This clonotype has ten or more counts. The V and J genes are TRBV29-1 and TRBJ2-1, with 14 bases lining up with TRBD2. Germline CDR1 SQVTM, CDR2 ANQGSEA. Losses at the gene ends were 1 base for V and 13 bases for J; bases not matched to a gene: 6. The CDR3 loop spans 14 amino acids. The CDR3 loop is CSVEVGLAGGVQFF. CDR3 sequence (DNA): TGCAGCGTTGAAGTAGGACTAGCGGGAGGAGTTCAGTTCTTC.

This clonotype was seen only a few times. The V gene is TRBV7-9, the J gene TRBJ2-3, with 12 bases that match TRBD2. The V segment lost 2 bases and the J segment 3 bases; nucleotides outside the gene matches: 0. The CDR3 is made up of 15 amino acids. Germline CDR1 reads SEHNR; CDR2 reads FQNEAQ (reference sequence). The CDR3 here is CASSLTSGGTDTQYF. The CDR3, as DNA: TGTGCCAGCAGCTTAACTAGCGGGGGGACAGATACGCAGTATTTT.